This TCR beta chain emerged from a study of shared clonotypes between healthy human individuals. Per the original methods: There were no quality scores in the junction-only immunoSEQ sequences, so filtering differed. Assay used: immunoSEQ multiplex PCR; TCRdb lists only in-frame clones, some missing. Clone size and the V and J calls come from that table; the DNA yielded D and trimming. The profile shows over 2 million clones, 85% to 95% of them singletons. Terminally differentiated effector memory CD45RA+ cells were excluded by CCR7 positive selection of CD45RO-negative cells. The receptor comes from a man aged 18-30 years in good health. The specimen was naive CD8+ T cells sorted from blood.

Here the CDR3 reads CASSLWESSTEAFF. CDR3 coding DNA: TGCGCCAGCAGCTTGTGGGAGTCGAGCACTGAAGCTTTCTTT. V usage is TRBV5-1 and J usage is TRBJ1-1, with D unclear. V lost 1 base to trimming and J lost 4 bases, with 11 bases between them. The CDR3 spans 14 residues. The V gene's germline CDR1 is SGHRS and CDR2 YFSETQ. The complete variable domain, with remaining parts taken from reference TRBV5-1 and TRBJ1-1, reads KAGVTQTPRYLIKTRGQQVTLSCSPISGHRSVSWYQQTPGQGLQFLFEYFSETQRNKGNFPGRFSGRQFSNSRSEMNVSTLELGDSALYLCASSLWESSTEAFFGQGTRLTVV.